The T cell receptor beta chain described here comes from a study of beta chain features in type 1 diabetes. Germline lookup yields CDR1 SGHDN and CDR2 FVKESK. V lost 4 bases and J lost 6, with 19 bases in between. This CDR3 has 16 amino acids. Study-level points and caveats: Patients with type 1 diabetes showed fewer VDJ junction insertions and more deletions. TCRB CDR3 length was moderately but significantly reduced in all four CD4+ subsets of Type 1 diabetes patients.

Every bit of the isolated RNA underwent reverse transcription, so sequencing read expressed TCRB transcripts. Naive, central memory and regulatory T cell samples yielded about 3.57 million reads on average. Clones were sequenced by immunoSEQ multiplex PCR, and TCRdb holds only the in-frame ones, with some missing. The sample has hundreds of thousands of clones; about 15% are singletons. This clone was counted between two and nine times. Its antigen is unidentified. Based on CD45RO/CCR7/CD25/CD127/CD95/CD27, CD4+ regulatory, stem cell-like memory, naive and central memory cells were sorted. The chain employs TRBV14 and TRBJ1-5; the D is unclear. The TCR comes from a man aged 25-45 years in good health. Material: central memory CD4+ T cells from blood. DNA for the CDR3: TGTGCCAGCAGCCCGTCCCTACCCGGGGAGTCTCAGCCCCAGCATTTT. It specifies CASSPSLPGESQPQHF.